This passage covers 8 T cell receptor beta chains from one sample sequenced in a study of beta chain features in type 1 diabetes. Notes on the study in general: Across all four CD4+ subsets, people with type 1 diabetes showed modestly shorter TCRB CDR3s.

The authors reverse transcribed all of the isolated RNA, so sequencing captured expressed TCRB transcripts. Clones were read by immunoSEQ multiplex PCR, and TCRdb kept only the in-frame ones, dropping some. In the table there are about 190,000 clones, approximately 8.4% of which are singletons. Their antigens are not known. Sequencing was carried out using central memory CD4+ T cells from blood. All receptors derive from a young man with type 1 diabetes.

This clone showed up just a few times. The chain employs TRBV7-2 and TRBJ2-1; D perhaps matches TRBD1 (5 bases). The CDR3 is made up of 15 amino acids. Per germline, CDR1 SGHTA and CDR2 FQGNSA. V was cut by 7 bases and J by 5 bases, with 18 bases left in between. The CDR3 sequence is CASNPLGRADNEQFF. For the CDR3, the DNA is TGTGCCAGCAACCCTTTGGGCAGGGCCGACAATGAGCAGTTCTTC. Complete variable domain (other parts from reference TRBV7-2 and TRBJ2-1): GAGVSQSPSNKVTEKGKDVELRCDPISGHTALYWYRQSLGQGLEFLIYFQGNSAPDKSGLPSDRFSAERTGGSVSTLTIQRTQQEDSAVYLCASNPLGRADNEQFFGPGTRLTVL.

The chain uses TRBV2 and TRBJ2-1, with D uncertain. This CDR3 is built from 15 residues. CDR1 is SNHLY and CDR2 is FYNNEI in the germline V gene. Trimming removed 3 bases at V and 0 bases at J, with 9 bases between. The CDR3 here is CASSDPRSSYNEQFF. Here the CDR3 DNA reads TGTGCCAGCAGTGACCCACGGAGCTCCTACAATGAGCAGTTCTTC. The whole variable domain, filled in from reference TRBV2 and TRBJ2-1, reads EPEVTQTPSHQVTQMGQEVILRCVPISNHLYFYWYRQILGQKVEFLVSFYNNEISEKSEIFDDQFSVERPDGSNFTLKIRSTKLEDSAMYFCASSDPRSSYNEQFFGPGTRLTVL.

This clone has a handful of counts. The V call is TRBV30, the J call TRBJ1-5; the D is unclear. Germline V gene lookup returns CDR1 GTSNPN and CDR2 SVGIG (reference sequence). Trimming took off 3 bases at V and 4 bases at J, with 10 bases between the two ends. The CDR3 sequence is 13 residues long. The CDR3 is CAWSYGRNQPQHF. The CDR3 nucleotides are TGTGCCTGGAGCTACGGGAGAAATCAGCCCCAGCATTTT.

This clone was detected a few times. J is TRBJ1-2 and V is TRBV28, with D perhaps matching TRBD1 (6 bases). The germline V gene has CDR1 MDHEN and CDR2 SYDVKM. CDR3 length: 12 residues. V dropped 10 bases and J dropped 6 bases, with 15 bases sitting between them. CDR3 amino acids: CANRKQGDGYTF. For the CDR3, the DNA is TGTGCCAACCGAAAACAGGGAGATGGCTACACCTTC.

The chain couples TRBV11-3 to TRBJ2-3; 9 nucleotides agree with TRBD2. Germline assignment: CDR1 SGHNT and CDR2 YENEEA. The CDR3 covers 14 residues. After removal of 1 base from V and 4 bases from J, the junction contained 0 bases not matched to a gene. The CDR3 region is CASSLASGADTQYF. Written as DNA, the CDR3 is TGTGCCAGCAGCTTAGCTAGCGGGGCAGATACGCAGTATTTT.

The chain has TRBV25-1 and TRBJ1-4; 9 bases align to TRBD1. V lost 6 bases and J lost 5; bases outside the gene matches: 7. In germline, CDR1 is MGHDK, CDR2 SYGVNS. This CDR3 spans 15 amino acids. Written as DNA, the CDR3 is TGTGCCAGCAGCCTTTCCGGGACAGGGAATGAAAAACTGTTTTTT. This sequence encodes CASSLSGTGNEKLFF.

The rearrangement uses TRBV6-5 and TRBJ1-2; the D gene is possibly TRBD1 (5 bases). The CDR3 is 13 residues long. Between the trimmed V and J ends, which lost 2 bases and 4 bases, there was a span of 8 bases. Germline V gene data show CDR1 as MNHEY and CDR2 as SVGAGI. CDR3 DNA: TGTGCCAGCAGTTACGCGCAGGGCTATGGCTACACCTTC. Translated, it gives CASSYAQGYGYTF.

In its sample, this clone was seen a few times. The genes are TRBV5-1 and TRBJ1-5, with D tentatively TRBD1 (5 bases). V lost 0 bases, J lost 7 bases, and 8 bases lay in between. This CDR3 has 13 residues. CDR1 SGHRS and CDR2 YFSETQ come from the germline V gene. The CDR3 region is CASSLAGGQPQHF. The CDR3 DNA is TGCGCCAGCAGCTTGGCGGGGGGGCAGCCCCAGCATTTT. Complete variable domain (other parts from reference TRBV5-1 and TRBJ1-5): KAGVTQTPRYLIKTRGQQVTLSCSPISGHRSVSWYQQTPGQGLQFLFEYFSETQRNKGNFPGRFSGRQFSNSRSEMNVSTLELGDSALYLCASSLAGGQPQHFGDGTRLSIL.